This T cell receptor (beta chain) was captured by sequencing in a study of CD8+ T cells in alopecia areata (dated by TCRdb to the late 2010s). With regard to the full study: The treated patients took part in an open-label pilot trial in which moderate-to-severe alopecia areata was treated with oral tofacitinib at 5 to 10 mg twice daily. Tofacitinib was given for 6 to 18 months, followed by 6 months of follow-up off drug to assess delayed response and recurrence. The study used high-throughput TCRbeta sequencing to examine T cell clonal expansion in alopecia areata, in both the C3H/HeJ mouse model and human patients. Scalp tissue and sorted CD4+ and CD8+ peripheral blood T cells from patchy and totalis/universalis alopecia areata patients and from healthy controls were covered by human TCRbeta sequencing. Biopsies were taken from tofacitinib-treated patients at baseline and at 4 and 24 weeks of treatment, and a later scalp biopsy was taken in several of the tofacitinib-treated patients. Scalp clonality was compared among normal scalp (n=4), patchy alopecia areata scalp (n=8), and alopecia totalis/universalis scalp (n=8). The RNA source kit depended on sample type: the PAXgene miRNA kit for fixed scalp, the miRNeasy kit for PBMCs, and the RNeasy kit for mouse skin. immunoSEQ multiplex PCR using 35 Vbeta forward primers and 13 Jbeta reverse primers was used to amplify TCRbeta CDR3 regions.

Study-wide findings and limitations: Lesional scalp, especially in alopecia totalis/universalis, showed higher clonality and more expanded CD8+ clones than normal scalp, suggesting antigenic drive. Scalp TCR repertoire analysis is complicated because resident alphabeta T cells in normal human skin are also sequenced, whereas mouse skin is dominated by gammadelta T cells. Compared with mice, TCR sequences shared between patients were less clear, possibly partly because of HLA diversity across the patient population.

Note on this clone: Its antigen remains unidentified. Base qualities were left out, and no much larger clone turns up one base away.

The CDR3, cysteine through phenylalanine, is 15 amino acids long. The CDR3 DNA has 45 bases and is translated from base 1. V sheds 6 bases and J sheds 7 bases, leaving 16 bases between their ends. Reading the germline V gene (reference sequence) gives CDR1 MNHEY and CDR2 SMNVEV. Lesional scalp punch biopsies and peripheral blood were obtained from alopecia areata patients. PBMCs were isolated by density centrifugation and stained for CD3, CD4 and CD8, after which CD4+ and CD8+ T cells were sorted on a FACSAria. The library was built by means of the immunoSEQ multiplex PCR assay. To provide template for TCR sequencing, every sample had RNA extracted and reverse transcribed into cDNA. SuperScript III was used for first-strand cDNA synthesis, primed with a 2:1 mix of oligo-dT and random hexamers. A synthetic immune receptor repertoire was used to gauge amplification bias, and whatever bias remained was removed computationally. The published analysis was carried out like this. After raw reads were preprocessed to remove errors, the CDR3 was defined following IMGT conventions as running from the conserved cysteine to phenylalanine. Clonality was computed as 1 minus the Shannon entropy, with the entropy normalized by log2 of the number of productive unique TCRs. Whether each scalp clone was CD4 or CD8 was inferred by checking scalp TCRbeta sequences against the CD4 and CD8 repertoires from sorted blood. TCRdb retrieved this table from immuneACCESS and kept in-frame rearrangements only. Not all clones are present; in checked studies, unresolved V genes account for under half, and no reason is known for the remainder. D and trimming were read from the DNA, whereas the V and J calls and clone size are those reported in that table. In this sample the table shows 80,000 to 100,000 clones, roughly two fifths of which occur a single time. The ten largest clonotypes hold 1% to 1.5% of the sample.

Recombination connected TRBV27 to TRBJ1-6; the D gene is perhaps TRBD1, on 6 matching bases. The sequenced sample was CD4+ T cells sorted from blood. The TCR originated in a human donor with alopecia areata. The DNA sequence is TGTGCCAGCAGGGAGGGGGGGTTGAGGAATTCACCCCTCCACTTT. It specifies CASREGGLRNSPLHF.